The 32 T cell receptor beta chains reported below all come from one sample, sequenced in a study of T cells after yellow fever vaccination (dated by TCRdb to about 2019). The library was produced with 5' RACE. Sequencing used an Illumina HiSeq 2500. Through fastp at Q25 and MiXCR, TCRdb rebuilt clones from the public reads, retaining in-frame beta chains. Rows are combined by CDR3 protein, so each entry shows the most common genes and DNA. The sample contains over 65,000 distinct CDR3 sequences, about 14% of them found a single time. Just under 25% of the sample rests with the top ten. According to the study, the label for this sample's treatment or condition signals: live attenuated yellow fever vaccine strain. The sample consisted of CD8+ T cells not binding an NS4B(214-222) dextramer, sorted from PBMCs, taken around 3 weeks after the first yellow fever vaccination. Per the publication, the cell subset or site label means: NS4B epitope dextramer-negative CD8 T cells. The receptors stem from a man younger than 35 who received the YFV17D yellow fever vaccine.

This clonotype was seen a few times. CDR3 loop: CSARKRQGWDEQFF. Written as DNA, the CDR3 is TGCAGTGCTAGAAAAAGACAGGGGTGGGATGAGCAGTTCTTC. The chain is built from TRBV20-1 and TRBJ2-1; 8 positions agree with TRBD1. Germline lookup yields CDR1 DFQATT and CDR2 SNEGSKA (reference sequence). The CDR3 extends over 14 amino acids. Germline trimming cut 2 bases from V and 8 bases from J; bases unmatched to any gene: 8.

This rearrangement joins TRBV5-1 to TRBJ2-5, with TRBD1 matching 10 bases. V dropped 4 bases and J dropped 4; count of bases not matched to a gene: 7. The CDR3 is 15 residues long. Per germline, CDR1 SGHRS and CDR2 YFSETQ. For the CDR3, the DNA is TGCGCCAGCAGCCGGGACAGGGGATCATCAGAGACCCAGTACTTC. The encoded protein is CASSRDRGSSETQYF.

The chain joins TRBV5-1 to TRBJ1-2; 11 bases are a match to TRBD1. The CDR3 spans 14 residues. The junction had 6 bases not matched to a gene; V was cut back by 4 bases and J by 7 bases. Germline assignment: CDR1 SGHRS and CDR2 YFSETQ. CDR3 in amino acids: CASSMDRGRVGYTF. Written as DNA, the CDR3 is TGCGCCAGCAGCATGGACAGGGGGCGGGTTGGCTACACCTTC.

With regard to this clonotype: This may stem from a read error, because a much larger clone lies one nucleotide away. This chain uses TRBV6-2 or TRBV6-3 with TRBJ2-6; D perhaps matches TRBD2 (5 bases). Germline values: CDR1 MNHEY, CDR2 SVGEGT. This CDR3 is 14 amino acids long. Trimming left V 2 bases short and J 3 bases short, with 5 bases between. Here the CDR3 reads CASSYEGGANVLTF. CDR3 DNA: TGTGCCAGCAGTTACGAGGGTGGGGCCAACGTCCTGACTTTC.

The chain carries TRBV24-1 and TRBJ2-3; tentatively, D is TRBD2 (5 bases). Germline values: CDR1 KGHDR, CDR2 SFDVKD. Trimming pared 4 bases from V and 1 base from J, leaving 5 bases between. This CDR3 is 13 amino acids long. DNA of the CDR3: TGTGCCACCAGTGACGGGGGCACAGATACGCAGTATTTT. This sequence encodes CATSDGGTDTQYF.

This clonotype showed up just a few times. The chain recombines TRBV6-2 or TRBV6-3 with TRBJ1-1, with TRBD1 as a possible D gene (6 bases). Germline-derived CDR1 and CDR2 are MNHEY and SVGEGT. This CDR3 is 14 amino acids long. V lost 2 bases and J 5 bases, leaving 12 bases between the germline ends. The CDR3 sequence is CASSYTGAGTEAFF. The CDR3 DNA sequence: TGTGCCAGCAGTTACACGGGGGCGGGAACTGAAGCTTTCTTT.

This clonotype was observed a handful of times. The chain is built from TRBV6-5 and TRBJ2-1, with unresolved D. Germline V CDR1 and CDR2: MNHEY, SVGAGI. There are 13 residues in the CDR3. V was shortened by 2 bases and J by 5 bases, with 7 bases between the two germline ends. CDR3 DNA sequence: TGTGCCAGCAGTTACGGCGGAGACAATGAGCAGTTCTTC. Its protein is CASSYGGDNEQFF.

The chain links TRBV4-1 to TRBJ2-1; D may be TRBD1 or TRBD2 (5 bases each). The CDR3 covers 16 residues. Between the trimmed V and J ends, which lost 0 bases and 4 bases, there was a span of 13 bases. Germline CDR1 MGHRA, CDR2 YSYEKL. CDR3 DNA: TGCGCCAGCAGCCAAGATCACGGGACGAAATACAATGAGCAGTTCTTC. It encodes CASSQDHGTKYNEQFF.

This clonotype occurred a few times. CDR3 in DNA: TGTGCCAGCAGTGAAGATGTACCTAGCGGGGGCCACTACGAGCAGTACGTC. Protein sequence: CASSEDVPSGGHYEQYV. The genes are TRBV2 and TRBJ2-7; 10 bases match TRBD2. The germline V gene has CDR1 SNHLY and CDR2 FYNNEI. V shed 1 base and J 3 bases; nucleotides not matched to a gene: 9. This CDR3 spans 17 amino acids.

This clonotype occurred a few times. J is TRBJ1-1 and V is TRBV2, with a tentative D call TRBD1 (5 bases). Germline-derived CDR1 and CDR2 are SNHLY and FYNNEI. This CDR3 contains 15 residues. Trimming shortened V by 2 bases and J by 1 base, and 11 bases separated the two germline ends. The CDR3 DNA is TGTGCCAGCAGTGAACTGGCAGGGCGGAACACTGAAGCTTTCTTT. It yields the protein CASSELAGRNTEAFF.

This chain links TRBV20-1 with TRBJ2-2; D uncertain. V lost 3 bases to trimming and J lost 8 bases, with 7 bases between them. Per the germline V gene, CDR1 is DFQATT and CDR2 is SNEGSKA (reference sequence). This CDR3 contains 11 residues. The CDR3 DNA reads as TGCAGTGCTAGCGATTTTGGGGAGCTGTTTTTT. This gives the protein CSASDFGELFF.

This chain connects TRBV6-5 to TRBJ2-1, with D perhaps being TRBD1 or TRBD2 (6 bases each). The CDR3 is made up of 15 amino acids. Germline V CDR1 and CDR2: MNHEY, SVGAGI. Trimming stripped 2 bases from V and 8 bases from J, with 16 bases between. In nucleotides, the CDR3 is TGTGCCAGCAGTTACGTCCGGGGGCGGGTCGATGAGCAGTTCTTC. Translated, it gives CASSYVRGRVDEQFF.

The V call is TRBV6-5, the J call TRBJ2-3; D unclear. Germline loops: CDR1 MNHEY, CDR2 SVGAGI. This CDR3 comprises 15 residues. Between the trimmed V and J ends, which lost 2 bases and 7 bases, there was a span of 16 bases. Here the CDR3 reads CASSYIPPLANTQYF. CDR3 in DNA: TGTGCCAGCAGTTACATCCCCCCACTTGCGAATACGCAGTATTTT.

The rearrangement uses TRBV18 and TRBJ1-6; 8 nucleotides match TRBD1. V dropped 3 bases and J dropped 9; count of bases not matched to a gene: 4. This CDR3 contains 14 residues. Per the germline V gene, CDR1 is KGHSH and CDR2 is LQKENI. The CDR3 is CASSPDRVGSPLHF. The CDR3 region has the DNA TGTGCCAGCTCACCGGACAGGGTGGGTTCACCCCTCCACTTT.

The V call is TRBV7-2, the J call TRBJ2-2, with D uncertain. The CDR3 is made up of 12 amino acids. Germline lookup yields CDR1 SGHTA and CDR2 FQGNSA. The V and J ends lost 3 bases and 5 bases respectively, with 4 bases between them. CDR3: CASSFWTGELFF. The CDR3 DNA reads as TGTGCCAGCAGCTTTTGGACCGGGGAGCTGTTTTTT.

The chain combines TRBV7-9 with TRBJ2-5; TRBD1 might be the D (6 bases). V was pared by 5 bases and J by 3 bases, with 10 bases between. This CDR3 is 13 amino acids long. Germline CDR1 and CDR2: SEHNR and FQNEAQ (reference sequence). CDR3 protein: CASSPRDKETQYF. The CDR3 DNA reads TGTGCCAGCAGCCCCCGGGACAAAGAGACCCAGTACTTC.

The table lists this clonotype with a few counts. This chain uses TRBV15 with TRBJ2-7; unclear D gene. CDR1 and CDR2 (germline): LNHNV, YYDKDF (reference sequence). The CDR3 sequence is 14 residues long. V was pared by 5 bases and J by 0 bases, with 11 bases between. The CDR3 sequence: CATSARQSSYEQYV. The CDR3 bases are TGTGCCACCAGCGCCCGCCAGAGCTCCTACGAGCAGTACGTC.

There are a few counts of this clonotype. The chain has TRBV7-9 and TRBJ2-5; D unresolved. This CDR3 has 16 residues. Germline V CDR1 and CDR2: SEHNR, FQNEAQ (reference sequence). V lost 3 bases and J lost 0, with 14 bases in between. The CDR3: CASSLVFSGNQETQYF. The DNA of the CDR3 is TGTGCCAGCAGCTTGGTCTTCTCTGGGAACCAAGAGACCCAGTACTTC.

This clonotype has more than one count but fewer than ten. CDR3: CASSPGYNEQFF. The CDR3, as DNA: TGCGCCAGCAGCCCGGGCTACAATGAGCAGTTCTTC. The chain links TRBV5-1 to TRBJ2-1; no reliable D call. Germline V gene data show CDR1 as SGHRS and CDR2 as YFSETQ. The CDR3 consists of 12 residues. The V end was cut by 4 bases, the J end by 3 bases, with 5 bases between.

This clonotype has just a few counts. The CDR3 reads CASSLRQGAGNEQFF. The CDR3 coding sequence is TGTGCCAGCAGCTTAAGGCAGGGGGCCGGGAATGAGCAGTTCTTC. The chain has TRBV11-2 and TRBJ2-1, with 8 bases aligning to TRBD1. With 2 bases clipped from V and 7 bases from J, the junction kept 7 bases outside the gene matches. The CDR3 has 15 amino acids. The germline CDR1 and CDR2 sequences are SGHAT and FQNNGV.

This sequence joins TRBV4-3 and TRBJ2-1; 8 bases map to TRBD2. This CDR3 has 16 residues. V dropped 0 bases and J dropped 2; count of bases not matched to a gene: 3. Looked up from germline, CDR1 is LGHNA and CDR2 is YSLEER. The CDR3, as DNA: TGCGCCAGCAGCCAAGACCAGGGACTAGCCTACAATGAGCAGTTCTTC. Encoded protein: CASSQDQGLAYNEQFF.

The chain employs TRBV29-1 and TRBJ2-7; 7 bases fit TRBD1. Germline trimming cut 1 base from V and 1 base from J; bases unmatched to any gene: 4. CDR1 and CDR2 from the germline V gene are SQVTM and ANQGSEA. This CDR3 has 14 residues. For the CDR3, the DNA is TGCAGCGTTGAAGGGACAGGAGAATCCTACGAGCAGTACTTC. This translates into CSVEGTGESYEQYF.

This clonotype was detected a few times. In DNA, the CDR3 is TGTGCCAGCAGCGCCGCCGGCGGAGCCTACGAGCAGTACTTC. This gives the protein CASSAAGGAYEQYF. The chain uses TRBV9 and TRBJ2-7; D call uncertain. Trimming cost V 3 bases and J 2 bases, with 12 bases left between them. Germline CDR1 is SGDLS and CDR2 is YYNGEE. The CDR3 length is 14 residues.

The chain uses TRBV9 and TRBJ2-1; possibly TRBD2 for D (5 bases). V gave up 5 bases and J gave up 9 bases, with 12 bases separating them. Germline CDR1 and CDR2: SGDLS and YYNGEE. This CDR3 region has 12 residues. DNA of the CDR3: TGTGCCAGCAGGGACTCCACGGGTGAGCAGTTCTTC. Translated: CASRDSTGEQFF.

This clonotype was observed many times. This chain links TRBV5-1 with TRBJ2-5; D is ambiguous. Germline V gives CDR1 SGHRS, CDR2 YFSETQ. Trimming stripped 2 bases from V and 4 bases from J, with 9 bases between. This CDR3 is 13 amino acids long. In nucleotides, the CDR3 is TGCGCCAGCAGCTTAATCAGGCCAGAGACCCAGTACTTC. Its protein is CASSLIRPETQYF.

The chain links TRBV10-3 to TRBJ2-3; possible D gene TRBD2, 5 bases. CDR1 and CDR2 (germline): ENHRY, SYGVKD. V was trimmed by 6 bases and J by 6 bases, leaving 13 bases between them. CDR3 length: 13 amino acids. This chain's CDR3 is CAISARGGDTQYF. CDR3 nucleotides: TGTGCCATCAGCGCCCGGGGTGGGGATACGCAGTATTTT.

This clonotype was counted a few times. The chain couples TRBV5-1 to TRBJ2-1; perhaps TRBD2 as D (6 bases). Germline assignment: CDR1 SGHRS and CDR2 YFSETQ. Trimming cost V 4 bases and J 5 bases, with 16 bases left between them. The CDR3 totals 15 residues. The CDR3 region is CASSPGEVTNNEQFF. The CDR3 DNA is TGCGCCAGCAGCCCTGGGGAGGTTACCAACAATGAGCAGTTCTTC.

This sequence joins TRBV4-1 and TRBJ2-7; tentative D call: TRBD2 (5 bases). Trimming took off 1 base at V and 2 bases at J, with 9 bases between the two ends. The CDR3 extends over 14 amino acids. The germline V gene encodes CDR1 MGHRA and CDR2 YSYEKL. The CDR3 bases are TGCGCCAGCAGCCAAGCCGACTATGCCTACGAGCAGTACGTC. Its protein is CASSQADYAYEQYV.

This clonotype came up many times. V gene TRBV7-2 combines with J gene TRBJ2-1; 13 bases match TRBD2. After removal of 5 bases from V and 5 bases from J, the junction contained 3 bases not matched to a gene. In germline, CDR1 is SGHTA, CDR2 FQGNSA. This CDR3 has 15 amino acids. CDR3 in DNA: TGTGCCAGCAGCATACTAGCGGGGGGGAACAATGAGCAGTTCTTC. Translation gives CASSILAGGNNEQFF.

This chain joins TRBV6-5 and TRBJ2-2; possibly TRBD1 for D (8 bases). The length of the CDR3 is 14 residues. V was pared by 2 bases and J by 7 bases, with 11 bases between. Germline CDR1 is MNHEY and CDR2 is SVGAGI. CDR3 residues: CASSYTGGGGELFF. The CDR3 DNA reads as TGTGCCAGCAGTTACACAGGGGGGGGCGGGGAGCTGTTTTTT.

This clonotype was detected only a few times. The chain employs TRBV6-5 and TRBJ1-1; D possibly corresponds to TRBD1 (5 bases). The CDR3 has 15 residues. V was clipped by 2 bases and J by 6 bases, with 16 bases between them. Germline V lookup: CDR1 MNHEY, CDR2 SVGAGI. The CDR3: CASSYNSGRGAEAFF. The CDR3 DNA follows: TGTGCCAGCAGTTACAATTCAGGGCGGGGGGCTGAAGCTTTCTTT.

In its sample, this clonotype was seen a few times. The gene calls are TRBV6-1 and TRBJ2-7; D remains ambiguous. The V gene lost 6 bases and the J gene lost 0 bases, with 21 bases spanning the gap. Germline V lookup: CDR1 MNHNS, CDR2 SASEGT. This CDR3 spans 17 amino acids. CDR3 in DNA: TGTGCCAGCAGCCCCGAGGTTCTATCAGTGAACTCCTACGAGCAGTACTTC. Translation gives CASSPEVLSVNSYEQYF.